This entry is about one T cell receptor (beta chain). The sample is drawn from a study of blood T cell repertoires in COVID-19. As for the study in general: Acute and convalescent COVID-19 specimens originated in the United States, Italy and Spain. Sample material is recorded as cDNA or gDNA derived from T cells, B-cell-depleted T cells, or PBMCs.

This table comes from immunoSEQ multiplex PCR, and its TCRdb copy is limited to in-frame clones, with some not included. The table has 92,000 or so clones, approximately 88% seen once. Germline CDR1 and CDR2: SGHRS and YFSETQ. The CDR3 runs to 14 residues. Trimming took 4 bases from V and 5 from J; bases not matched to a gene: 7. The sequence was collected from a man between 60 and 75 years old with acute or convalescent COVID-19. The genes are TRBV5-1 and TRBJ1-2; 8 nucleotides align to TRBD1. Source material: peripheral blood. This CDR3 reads CASSQGDRGYGYTF. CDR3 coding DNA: TGCGCCAGCAGCCAAGGAGACAGGGGATATGGCTACACCTTC.